These 31 T cell receptor beta chains share one sample of origin, sequenced in a study of blood T cell repertoires in COVID-19. The data were produced by immunoSEQ multiplex PCR, yet TCRdb's version contains in-frame clones alone and is incomplete. Among about 77,000 clones listed, roughly 78% were seen once. Sequencing was done on a sample of peripheral blood. These receptors were taken from a woman aged 65 to 85 with acute or convalescent COVID-19.

The chain employs TRBV2 and TRBJ1-4; D uncertain. There are 15 residues in the CDR3. Germline CDR1 reads SNHLY; CDR2 reads FYNNEI. V lost 2 bases and J 0 bases, leaving 7 bases between the germline ends. CDR3 in DNA: TGTGCCAGCAGTGAATCGACTGCAACTAATGAAAAACTGTTTTTT. Protein: CASSESTATNEKLFF.

The gene calls are TRBV4-1 and TRBJ2-7, with D tentatively TRBD2 (5 bases). The length of the CDR3 is 15 residues. Trimming shortened V by 1 base and J by 3 bases, and 13 bases separated the two germline ends. Germline V gene data show CDR1 as MGHRA and CDR2 as YSYEKL. In DNA, the CDR3 is TGCGCCAGCAGCCAAGTTCGGGGAGAAGGCTACGAGCAGTACTTC. Translating gives CASSQVRGEGYEQYF.

The V gene is TRBV4-3, the J gene TRBJ1-5; a possible D gene is TRBD1 (5 bases). CDR1 is LGHNA, CDR2 YSLEER, per germline. This CDR3 has 16 amino acids. The V end was cut by 1 base, the J end by 7 bases, with 17 bases between. The CDR3 coding sequence is TGCGCCAGCAGCCAAGGCCGGTCCAGGGTGGGACAGCCCCAGCATTTT. As protein: CASSQGRSRVGQPQHF.

This clone was counted a single time. This chain joins TRBV18 and TRBJ2-3, with D tentatively TRBD1 (5 bases). V was clipped by 0 bases and J by 2 bases, with 6 bases between them. The CDR3 extends over 14 amino acids. Germline V gene data show CDR1 as KGHSH and CDR2 as LQKENI. CDR3 protein: CASSPPTATDTQYF. CDR3 bases: TGTGCCAGCTCACCACCGACAGCCACAGATACGCAGTATTTT.

The chain combines TRBV18 with TRBJ2-5; D not certain. V lost 3 bases to trimming and J lost 1 base, with 9 bases between them. This CDR3 comprises 14 residues. CDR1 is KGHSH and CDR2 is LQKENI in the germline V gene. The CDR3 DNA follows: TGTGCCAGCTCACCCATTGACACCCAAGAGACCCAGTACTTC. It yields the protein CASSPIDTQETQYF.

The chain uses TRBV19 and TRBJ1-3; TRBD1 is a possible D gene (5 bases). The CDR3 is 13 residues long. Germline V lookup: CDR1 LNHDA, CDR2 SQIVND (reference sequence). V lost 4 bases to trimming and J lost 10 bases, with 14 bases between them. CDR3 loop: CASSTSVGGTIYF. The CDR3 DNA reads as TGTGCCAGTAGTACCTCAGTGGGGGGTACCATATATTTT. The full variable domain, with the rest looked up from reference TRBV19 and TRBJ1-3, is DGGITQSPKYLFRKEGQNVTLSCEQNLNHDAMYWYRQDPGQGLRLIYYSQIVNDFQKGDIAEGYSVSREKKESFPLTVTSAQKNPTAFYLCASSTSVGGTIYFGEGSWLTVV.

The chain has TRBV5-1 and TRBJ2-1; tentatively, D is TRBD2 (5 bases). Germline CDR1 and CDR2: SGHRS and YFSETQ. The germline V and J ends were trimmed by 4 bases and 5 bases, with 16 bases remaining between them. The CDR3 loop spans 15 amino acids. This CDR3 is CASSPLGDRNNEQFF. The CDR3 bases are TGCGCCAGCAGCCCCCTCGGGGATCGAAACAATGAGCAGTTCTTC.

The chain has TRBV19 and TRBJ2-1, with D hard to call. V was shortened by 3 bases and J by 4 bases, with 16 bases between the two germline ends. The CDR3 has 16 amino acids. Germline V CDR1 and CDR2: LNHDA, SQIVND (reference sequence). This CDR3 is CASSIQASRQYNEQFF. CDR3 bases: TGTGCCAGTAGTATCCAAGCGTCACGGCAATACAATGAGCAGTTCTTC.

This chain connects TRBV29-1 to TRBJ2-1, with 10 bases lining up with TRBD2. From germline, CDR1 is SQVTM and CDR2 ANQGSEA. The CDR3 loop spans 13 amino acids. V lost 4 bases and J lost 5; bases outside the gene matches: 2. This chain's CDR3 is CSVGLAGDNEQFF. In nucleotides, the CDR3 is TGCAGCGTTGGGCTAGCGGGGGACAATGAGCAGTTCTTC.

This rearrangement joins TRBV7-2 to TRBJ1-2; no clear D gene. Germline V lookup: CDR1 SGHTA, CDR2 FQGNSA. The ends were cut back, 5 bases at V and 4 bases at J, with 17 bases in the middle. CDR3 size: 15 residues. The CDR3 region has the DNA TGTGCCAGCAGCACCATGCGGAGAGGTGGCTATGGCTACACCTTC. Translating gives CASSTMRRGGYGYTF. The full variable domain, rest sourced from reference TRBV7-2 and TRBJ1-2, is GAGVSQSPSNKVTEKGKDVELRCDPISGHTALYWYRQSLGQGLEFLIYFQGNSAPDKSGLPSDRFSAERTGGSVSTLTIQRTQQEDSAVYLCASSTMRRGGYGYTFGSGTRLTVV.

The V gene is TRBV4-2, the J gene TRBJ2-1; D remains unclear. CDR1 LGHNA and CDR2 YNFKEQ come from the germline V gene. The V gene lost 5 bases and the J gene lost 4 bases, with 15 bases spanning the gap. The CDR3 is 15 amino acids. Written as DNA, the CDR3 is TGTGCCAGCAGCTTCACGCGCCCGAGTTACAATGAGCAGTTCTTC. It specifies CASSFTRPSYNEQFF.

The chain has TRBV5-6 and TRBJ2-2, with TRBD2 identical over 7 bases. CDR1 SGHDT and CDR2 YYEEEE come from the germline V gene. Trimming removed 2 bases from V and 5 bases from J; junction bases left unmatched: 6. This CDR3 region has 15 residues. CDR3: CASSLAGLSTGELFF. DNA of the CDR3: TGTGCCAGCAGCTTAGCGGGACTTTCGACCGGGGAGCTGTTTTTT.

The CDR3 DNA reads as TGTGCCAGTAGTATGTTAAGTGGCGGACAGGGATATGGCTACACCTTC. It yields the protein CASSMLSGGQGYGYTF. The gene calls are TRBV19 and TRBJ1-2, with 8 nucleotides matching TRBD1. The CDR3 is made up of 16 amino acids. The junction had 11 bases not matched to a gene; V was cut back by 3 bases and J by 5 bases. In germline, CDR1 is LNHDA, CDR2 SQIVND (reference sequence). Supplemented by reference TRBV19 and TRBJ1-2, the full variable domain reads DGGITQSPKYLFRKEGQNVTLSCEQNLNHDAMYWYRQDPGQGLRLIYYSQIVNDFQKGDIAEGYSVSREKKESFPLTVTSAQKNPTAFYLCASSMLSGGQGYGYTFGSGTRLTVV.

The rearrangement joins TRBV5-1 to TRBJ1-1; D might be TRBD1 (6 bases). This CDR3 is built from 17 residues. Trimming took 0 bases from V and 5 from J, leaving 20 bases between them. Germline V lookup: CDR1 SGHRS, CDR2 YFSETQ. CDR3 residues: CASSLAPAGAGETEAFF. CDR3 nucleotides: TGCGCCAGCAGCTTGGCCCCCGCGGGGGCAGGTGAGACTGAAGCTTTCTTT.

V and J are TRBV12-3 or TRBV12-4 and TRBJ1-2, with D tentatively TRBD1 (6 bases). Trimming stripped 6 bases from V and 6 bases from J, with 8 bases between. There are 11 residues in the CDR3. The CDR3 DNA reads as TGTGCCAGCAGCCAGGGGAATGGCTACACCTTC. It codes for CASSQGNGYTF.

This chain connects TRBV5-4 to TRBJ1-2; D ambiguous. The CDR3 has 14 amino acids. Trimming removed 4 bases from V and 4 bases from J, with 14 bases in between. Germline CDR1 reads SGHNT; CDR2 reads YYREEE (reference sequence). DNA of the CDR3: TGTGCCAGCAGCCCCTGGAGGACCTTCTATGGCTACACCTTC. Protein: CASSPWRTFYGYTF.

The gene calls are TRBV6-2 or TRBV6-3 and TRBJ2-4; 10 bases align to TRBD1. The CDR3 runs 18 residues. Germline CDR1 and CDR2: MNHEY and SVGEGT. Germline trimming cut 5 bases from V and 0 bases from J; bases unmatched to any gene: 10. The CDR3 here is CASSPNDRGQLAKNIQYF. The CDR3 coding sequence is TGTGCCAGCAGTCCCAACGACAGGGGGCAACTAGCCAAAAACATTCAGTACTTC.

This chain links TRBV9 with TRBJ1-2, with D unclear. The CDR3 spans 15 residues. From germline, CDR1 is SGDLS and CDR2 YYNGEE. V lost 1 base to trimming and J lost 0 bases, with 10 bases between them. CDR3 coding DNA: TGTGCCAGCAGCGTAATGGCGGCGCCTAACTATGGCTACACCTTC. Encoded protein: CASSVMAAPNYGYTF.

V is TRBV4-1 and J is TRBJ2-2, with TRBD2 matching over 11 bases. Germline trimming cut 5 bases from V and 0 bases from J; bases unmatched to any gene: 8. Looked up from germline, CDR1 is MGHRA and CDR2 is YSYEKL. This CDR3 contains 18 residues. Here the CDR3 DNA reads TGCGCCAGCAGCACAAGACTAGCGGGGCCCACGAACACCGGGGAGCTGTTTTTT. This encodes CASSTRLAGPTNTGELFF.

The chain links TRBV7-3 to TRBJ2-4; the D is unclear. In germline, CDR1 is SGHTA, CDR2 FQGTGA. Deletions cut 4 bases from V and 0 bases from J, with 10 bases between. The CDR3 length is 15 residues. CDR3 region: CASSSSVLAKNIQYF. CDR3 bases: TGTGCCAGCAGCTCGTCGGTACTAGCCAAAAACATTCAGTACTTC.

The gene calls are TRBV7-6 and TRBJ2-1; 9 bases agree with TRBD2. Germline V lookup: CDR1 SGHVS, CDR2 FNYEAQ. The CDR3 contains 18 residues. Trimming removed 1 base from V and 3 bases from J; junction bases left unmatched: 10. In DNA, the CDR3 is TGTGCCAGCAGCTTAGTCGGTAGCGGGGGAACCGTCTACAATGAGCAGTTCTTC. Translating gives CASSLVGSGGTVYNEQFF.

This clone was recorded a few times. This chain uses TRBV6-5 with TRBJ2-2; no firm D call. Germline-derived CDR1 and CDR2 are MNHEY and SVGAGI. The CDR3 length is 12 residues. V shed 6 bases and J shed 5 bases, with 7 bases lying between them. The CDR3 bases are TGTGCCAGCAGCACATTAACCGGGGAGCTGTTTTTT. This encodes CASSTLTGELFF.

This clone was seen a handful of times. The chain uses TRBV3-1 (or the pseudogene TRBV3-2) and TRBJ1-1; TRBD1 aligns across 7 bases. Unmatched junction bases numbered 6, after V lost 4 bases and J lost 4 bases. The CDR3 covers 14 residues. Looked up from germline, CDR1 is LGHDT and CDR2 is YNNKEL (reference sequence). CDR3 region: CASSLRQGGTEAFF. CDR3 bases: TGTGCCAGCAGCCTAAGACAGGGCGGCACTGAAGCTTTCTTT.

This sequence joins TRBV24-1 and TRBJ2-5; a weak D match, TRBD2 (9 bases). V was clipped by 3 bases and J by 5 bases, with 21 bases between them. The CDR3 runs to 17 residues. The germline CDR1 and CDR2 sequences are KGHDR and SFDVKD. The chain's CDR3 is CATSDPHPSGDRETQYF. CDR3 sequence (DNA): TGTGCCACCAGTGATCCCCATCCTAGCGGGGACAGGGAGACCCAGTACTTC.

The chain employs TRBV7-6 and TRBJ2-1, with 7 bases that match TRBD1. Per germline, CDR1 SGHVS and CDR2 FNYEAQ. CDR3 length: 15 residues. Trimming removed 6 bases from V and 3 bases from J; junction bases left unmatched: 8. CDR3 region: CASSATGTVYNEQFF. CDR3 bases: TGTGCCAGCAGTGCGACCGGGACAGTCTACAATGAGCAGTTCTTC.

The V call is TRBV7-8, the J call TRBJ1-1; 8 positions agree with TRBD1. The CDR3 is 16 residues long. Germline V gene sequence: CDR1 SGHVS, CDR2 FQNEAQ. V trimming: 1 base; J trimming: 6 bases; junction bases outside the gene matches: 10. CDR3 sequence: CASSLEPTGEFAEAFF. In nucleotides, the CDR3 is TGTGCCAGCAGCTTAGAACCGACAGGGGAATTCGCTGAAGCTTTCTTT. The full variable domain, with the rest looked up from reference TRBV7-8 and TRBJ1-1, is GAGVSQSPRYKVAKRGQDVALRCDPISGHVSLFWYQQALGQGPEFLTYFQNEAQLDKSGLPSDRFFAERPEGSVSTLKIQRTQQEDSAVYLCASSLEPTGEFAEAFFGQGTRLTVV.

This clone has only a few counts. The chain combines TRBV7-2 with TRBJ2-7; D might be TRBD1 (6 bases). The length of the CDR3 is 15 residues. Trimming removed 4 bases at V and 4 bases at J, with 17 bases between. Germline CDR1 and CDR2: SGHTA and FQGNSA. The CDR3 is CASSSFGQGLYEQYF. The DNA for the CDR3 is TGTGCCAGCAGCTCTTTTGGGCAGGGGCTGTACGAGCAGTACTTC. Full variable domain (outside the CDR3, taken from reference TRBV7-2 and TRBJ2-7): GAGVSQSPSNKVTEKGKDVELRCDPISGHTALYWYRQSLGQGLEFLIYFQGNSAPDKSGLPSDRFSAERTGGSVSTLTIQRTQQEDSAVYLCASSSFGQGLYEQYFGPGTRLTVT.

The chain is built from TRBV7-3 and TRBJ1-1; 7 bases match TRBD1. The junction had 10 bases not matched to a gene; V was cut back by 2 bases and J by 7 bases. Germline loops: CDR1 SGHTA, CDR2 FQGTGA. The CDR3 consists of 15 residues. The CDR3: CASSLGILRDSEAFF. In nucleotides, the CDR3 is TGTGCCAGCAGCTTAGGCATTCTCCGGGACAGTGAAGCTTTCTTT.

The chain combines TRBV7-8 with TRBJ1-2; tentatively, D is TRBD1 (6 bases). The V end lost 1 base, the J end lost 5 bases, and 8 bases lay between the germline ends. Germline CDR1 reads SGHVS; CDR2 reads FQNEAQ. This CDR3 has 13 residues. In DNA form, the CDR3 reads TGTGCCAGCAGCTTAGACAGGGAATATGGCTACACCTTC. Translating gives CASSLDREYGYTF.

CDR3 coding DNA: TGTGCCAGCAGCCCCAGGGGACAGGGGGCGGCTGCTAGCTATGGCTACACCTTC. This gives the protein CASSPRGQGAAASYGYTF. This chain connects TRBV14 to TRBJ1-2, with 12 positions matching TRBD1. CDR3 length equals 18 residues. Germline V gene lookup returns CDR1 SGHDN and CDR2 FVKESK. V trimming: 4 bases; J trimming: 4 bases; junction bases outside the gene matches: 13.

The chain combines TRBV7-9 with TRBJ1-2; no clear D gene. The V end was cut by 5 bases, the J end by 3 bases, with 10 bases between. The CDR3 length is 13 residues. Germline-derived CDR1 and CDR2 are SEHNR and FQNEAQ (reference sequence). The DNA for the CDR3 is TGTGCCAGCAGCCCCAAGCAATACTATGGCTACACCTTC. It translates to CASSPKQYYGYTF.